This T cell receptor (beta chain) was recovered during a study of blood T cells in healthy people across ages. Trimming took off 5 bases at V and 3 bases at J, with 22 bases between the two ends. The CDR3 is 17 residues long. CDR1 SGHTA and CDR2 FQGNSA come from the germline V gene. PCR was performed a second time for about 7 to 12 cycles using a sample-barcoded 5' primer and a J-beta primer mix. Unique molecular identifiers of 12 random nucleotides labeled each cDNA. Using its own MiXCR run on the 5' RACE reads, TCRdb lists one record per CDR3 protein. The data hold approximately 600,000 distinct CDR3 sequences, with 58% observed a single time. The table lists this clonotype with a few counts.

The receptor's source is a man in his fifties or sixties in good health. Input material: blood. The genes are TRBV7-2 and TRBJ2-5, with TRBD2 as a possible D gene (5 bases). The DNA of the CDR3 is TGTGCCAGCAGCCCCCGGACCGTGGTCAAGACTAAAGAGACCCAGTACTTC. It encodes CASSPRTVVKTKETQYF.